A selection of T cell receptor beta chains follows, all from one sample in a study of technical replicates of blood from a few donors. Libraries were prepared by immunoSEQ multiplex PCR; TCRdb keeps only in-frame clonotypes and omits some of them. The data show roughly 73,000 clones, just over 90% seen once. Material: T cells isolated from PBMCs. These receptor sequences come from a human donor in good health. Each CDR3 is given with its conserved first and last residue. A D gene is named only where the DNA matches it firmly. The listing skips clone size in some rows; elsewhere it reads once, few, many or a size class.

TRBV29-1,-,TRBD1,TRBJ2-7,CSVVNGDRDYEQYF,TGCAGCGTTGTGAACGGGGACAGAGACTACGAGCAGTACTTC
TRBV4-1,-,-,TRBJ2-1,CASSQDGSAGSNEQFF,TGCGCCAGCAGCCAAGATGGGTCGGCGGGAAGCAATGAGCAGTTCTTC
TRBV19,-,-,TRBJ1-5,CASSPNSNQPQHF,TGTGCCAGTAGTCCCAATAGCAATCAGCCCCAGCATTTT
TRBV29-1,-,TRBD1,TRBJ2-5,CSVEDFTGASLQETQYF,TGCAGCGTTGAAGATTTCACAGGGGCGAGTTTACAAGAGACCCAGTACTTC
TRBV11-3,-,-,TRBJ1-5,CASSRRALLEGGNQPQHF,TGTGCCAGCAGTCGGCGGGCTCTGTTGGAAGGCGGCAATCAGCCCCAGCATTTT
TRBV6-1,once,-,TRBJ2-1,CASSEFGYNEQFF,TGTGCCAGCAGTGAATTCGGGTACAATGAGCAGTTCTTC
TRBV10-3,-,TRBD2,TRBJ2-7,CAISATSGKYEQYF,TGTGCCATCAGTGCTACTAGCGGAAAGTACGAGCAGTACTTC
TRBV10-3,once,-,TRBJ2-7,CAISLGQPSYEQYF,TGTGCCATCAGTCTTGGACAGCCCTCCTACGAGCAGTACTTC
TRBV11-2,-,-,TRBJ1-4,CASSLQQGHEKLFF,TGTGCCAGCAGCTTGCAACAGGGCCATGAAAAACTGTTTTTT
TRBV21-1,-,-,TRBJ1-3,CASTKPDRERAGNTIYF,TGTGCCAGCACCAAACCGGACAGGGAGAGGGCTGGAAACACCATATATTTT
TRBV29-1,once,-,TRBJ2-6,CSVGDSLSGANVLTF,TGCAGCGTCGGAGATAGTCTCTCTGGGGCCAACGTCCTGACTTTC
TRBV30,-,-,TRBJ2-1,CAWRGVSQFF,TGTGCCTGGAGGGGAGTGTCGCAGTTCTTC
TRBV27,-,-,TRBJ2-5,CASSFGRGPGETQYF,TGTGCCAGCAGTTTCGGGCGGGGGCCCGGGGAGACCCAGTACTTC
TRBV18,once,TRBD1,TRBJ1-1,CASTGQEGSEAFF,TGTGCCAGCACGGGACAGGAGGGATCTGAAGCTTTCTTT
TRBV10-2,-,TRBD1,TRBJ1-3,CASSERQGYGNTIYF,TGCGCCAGCAGTGAGAGACAGGGTTACGGAAACACCATATATTTT
TRBV27,-,-,TRBJ2-3,CASSPRGTRGIADTQYF,TGTGCCAGCAGTCCCCGAGGGACAAGGGGAATCGCAGATACGCAGTATTTT